This T cell receptor beta chain emerged from a study of blood T cell repertoires in COVID-19. Across the study: Material from acute and convalescent COVID-19 was sourced from the United States, Italy and Spain. Sample material is recorded as cDNA or gDNA derived from T cells, B-cell-depleted T cells, or PBMCs.

Germline V gene data show CDR1 as SGHAT and CDR2 as FQNNGV. The trim removed 2 bases at V and 6 bases at J, leaving 3 bases unmatched. The CDR3 totals 14 residues. In the source study's methods: Amplification from reference gene primers served as the basis for estimated nucleated cell counts. Measured with immunoSEQ multiplex PCR; TCRdb has only the in-frame clones, and not every one. V, J and clone size were drawn from that table, and D and trimming were deduced from the DNA. The sample comprises about 110,000 clones, around 78% of which are singletons, and 18% rests with the top ten. The TCR sequence derives from a woman aged 55-75 years with acute or convalescent COVID-19. The genes are TRBV11-2 and TRBJ1-4; 7 nucleotides agree with TRBD1. Specimen: peripheral blood. DNA of the CDR3: TGTGCCAGCAGCTTACGACAGGGATATGAAAAACTGTTTTTT. Translation: CASSLRQGYEKLFF.